This T cell receptor beta chain was found in a study of blood T cell repertoires in COVID-19. The germline V gene has CDR1 MDHEN and CDR2 SYDVKM. J gave up 4 bases and V 5 bases, and 5 bases lay outside the gene matches. This CDR3 comprises 15 residues. The data were produced by immunoSEQ multiplex PCR, yet TCRdb's version contains in-frame clones alone and is incomplete. The table has hundreds of thousands of clones, about four fifths seen once. What was sequenced was peripheral blood. The chain recombines TRBV28 with TRBJ1-4; 9 bases align to TRBD1. This receptor was obtained from a woman aged 80 or over with acute or convalescent COVID-19. CDR3 loop: CASSRGDRDNEKLFF. The CDR3 bases are TGTGCCAGCAGTCGGGGGGACAGGGATAATGAAAAACTGTTTTTT.